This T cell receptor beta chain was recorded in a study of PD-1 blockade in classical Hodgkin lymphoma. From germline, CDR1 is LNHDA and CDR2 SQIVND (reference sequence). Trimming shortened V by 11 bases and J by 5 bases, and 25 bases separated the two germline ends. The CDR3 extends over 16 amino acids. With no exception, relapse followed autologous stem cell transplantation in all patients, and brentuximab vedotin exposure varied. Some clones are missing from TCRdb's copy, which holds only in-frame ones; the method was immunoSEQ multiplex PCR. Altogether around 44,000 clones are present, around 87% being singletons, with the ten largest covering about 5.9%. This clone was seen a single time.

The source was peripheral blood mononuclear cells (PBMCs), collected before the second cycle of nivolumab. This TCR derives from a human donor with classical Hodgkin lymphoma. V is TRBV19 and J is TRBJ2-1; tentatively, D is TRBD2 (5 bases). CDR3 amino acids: CAAAQVGVPINNEQFF. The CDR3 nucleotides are TGTGCCGCTGCCCAGGTGGGAGTACCCATAAACAATGAGCAGTTCTTC.